This T cell receptor (beta chain) is from a study of brain T cells in children with intractable seizures. Sequencing used immunoSEQ multiplex PCR; TCRdb keeps in-frame clones, though not all of them. The sample holds about 340,000 clones, more than 85% seen once. This sample's time point: blood from clinic visit 5 months post-surgery; TSC patient then seizure free. Sequencing was limited to surgery cases with top T cell transcript signatures in brain tissue. V was clipped by 2 bases and J by 2 bases, with 16 bases between them. The CDR3 length is 16 residues. The germline gives CDR1 MNHEY, CDR2 SMNVEV (reference sequence).

The sequence was collected from a boy in the first two years of life with tuberous sclerosis and intractable seizures. The V gene is TRBV27, the J gene TRBJ2-7, with D uncertain. The source material was peripheral blood, sampled approximately 5 months after surgery. The CDR3 region has the DNA TGTGCCAGCAGTTTAGGATCTAACCCACAGACCTACGAGCAGTACTTC. Its protein is CASSLGSNPQTYEQYF.